This T cell receptor (beta chain) was identified in a study of identical twins. From the 5' RACE reads, TCRdb called clonotypes with MiXCR, one entry per CDR3 protein. In the table there are about 530,000 distinct CDR3 sequences, about 16% of which are singletons. This clonotype was found a few times. Unmatched junction bases numbered 12, after V lost 2 bases and J lost 5 bases. Germline assignment: CDR1 ENHRY and CDR2 SYGVKD. This CDR3 comprises 17 residues. These data were also reused for a study on yellow fever vaccine responses in identical twins.

The gene calls are TRBV10-3 and TRBJ2-1, with TRBD2 identical over 7 bases. This sequence originates from a woman aged 18-29 years in good health. The sequencing sample was made of CD4+ T cells sorted from blood. The CDR3, as DNA: TGTGCCATCAGTGAGGGGCGGGGGTCTGAAGCGAACAATGAGCAGTTCTTC. Its translation: CAISEGRGSEANNEQFF.